The next 9 T cell receptor beta chains were all read from a single sample in a study of shared clonotypes between healthy human individuals. Produced via immunoSEQ multiplex PCR; TCRdb's table is partial and in-frame only. The sample has a few million clones; more than 90% are singletons. Sequences were obtained from naive CD4+ T cells sorted from blood. The subset: CD45RA+ positively selected. Every receptor here comes from a man aged 18 to 29 in good health.

The chain carries TRBV30 and TRBJ1-2; unclear D gene. This CDR3 is 12 amino acids long. The germline V gene has CDR1 GTSNPN and CDR2 SVGIG (reference sequence). V was pared by 1 base and J by 3 bases, with 6 bases between. The CDR3 sequence is CAWSATHYGYTF. CDR3 DNA: TGTGCCTGGAGTGCGACCCACTATGGCTACACCTTC.

The rearrangement joins TRBV12-2 to TRBJ2-7; the tabulated D call, TRBD2, remains unverified against the DNA. TRBV12-2 is a pseudogene locus. The length of the CDR3 is 16 residues. CDR3 sequence: CASRIVGGDSFYEQYF. DNA of the CDR3: TGTGCAAGTCGAATCGTCGGGGGGGACAGCTTCTACGAGCAGTACTTC.

The V and J genes are TRBV5-6 and TRBJ2-7; 7 bases map to TRBD1. V dropped 5 bases and J dropped 4; count of bases not matched to a gene: 9. Germline CDR1 SGHDT, CDR2 YYEEEE. The CDR3 covers 14 residues. The chain's CDR3 is CASSLTGKGYEQYF. Written as DNA, the CDR3 is TGTGCCAGCAGTTTGACAGGGAAAGGTTACGAGCAGTACTTC.

V is TRBV28 and J is TRBJ1-2; D is possibly TRBD1 (6 bases). From germline, CDR1 is MDHEN and CDR2 SYDVKM. The CDR3 runs to 17 residues. Trimming pared 2 bases from V and 4 bases from J, leaving 20 bases between. As DNA, the CDR3 is TGTGCCAGCAGTTTACCAGCCCAGGGACAAATGCGCTATGGCTACACCTTC. Its translation: CASSLPAQGQMRYGYTF.

The rearrangement joins TRBV6-6 to TRBJ1-1; D is uncertain. The V and J ends lost 0 bases and 8 bases respectively, with 10 bases between them. The CDR3 runs 13 residues. Germline CDR1 and CDR2: MNHNY and SVGAGI (reference sequence). The CDR3, as DNA: TGTGCCAGCAGTTACTCGGAGGGCTCCGAAGCTTTCTTT. Encoded protein: CASSYSEGSEAFF.

The rearrangement joins TRBV9 to TRBJ2-2; 13 bases align to TRBD2. The junction had 8 bases not matched to a gene; V was cut back by 4 bases and J by 5 bases. Germline loops: CDR1 SGDLS, CDR2 YYNGEE. The length of the CDR3 is 17 residues. The CDR3 DNA reads TGTGCCAGCAGCCCCCGGACTAGCGGGAGATTGACCGGGGAGCTGTTTTTT. This sequence encodes CASSPRTSGRLTGELFF.

About this clone: The sample holds other DNA sequences that translate to the same CDR3. The V gene is TRBV5-1, the J gene TRBJ2-6; D uncertain. Germline values: CDR1 SGHRS, CDR2 YFSETQ. V was pared by 1 base and J by 2 bases, with 4 bases between. CDR3 length equals 14 residues. CDR3: CASSLTAGANVLTF. The CDR3 coding sequence is TGCGCCAGCAGCTTGACTGCTGGGGCCAACGTCCTGACTTTC.

This clone has only one observation. The same CDR3 is also encoded by other DNA sequences in this sample. The rearrangement uses TRBV2 and TRBJ1-2; TRBD1 matches at 9 bases. CDR1 is SNHLY, CDR2 FYNNEI, per germline. This CDR3 has 15 amino acids. The trim removed 5 bases at V and 4 bases at J, leaving 8 bases unmatched. The CDR3 loop reads CASSPLGQGSYGYTF. The CDR3 DNA is TGTGCCAGCAGTCCCCTAGGACAGGGGAGCTATGGCTACACCTTC.

The rearrangement joins TRBV9 to TRBJ2-1; D call uncertain. This CDR3 has 17 residues. V was pared by 2 bases and J by 5 bases, with 20 bases between. The germline V gene has CDR1 SGDLS and CDR2 YYNGEE. The CDR3 region has the DNA TGTGCCAGCAGCGTCGATTTTGCGGACCGCGGAAACAATGAGCAGTTCTTC. Translating gives CASSVDFADRGNNEQFF.